This TCR beta chain was recovered during a study of Graves' ophthalmopathy and Graves' hyperthyroidism. The TCR beta CDR3 regions underwent amplification from RNA transcripts. Second-round multiplex PCR came after first-round RT-PCR with HTBI primers. One entry per CDR3 protein, called by TCRdb with MiXCR from the multiplex PCR reads. The profile shows 900,000 to 1,200,000 distinct CDR3 sequences, about 35% of them singletons. With 6 bases removed from V and 3 bases from J, the gap between germline ends came to 11 bases. Per the germline V gene, CDR1 is MNHEY and CDR2 is SMNVEV (reference sequence). This CDR3 has 13 amino acids.

The sequencing input was peripheral blood or thyroid tissue (not recorded which). The rearrangement uses TRBV27 and TRBJ1-1; D unclear. The TCR comes from an adult man with Graves' hyperthyroidism. CDR3 in DNA: TGTGCCAGCAGGGGCGGGTCTCACACTGAAGCTTTCTTT. This gives the protein CASRGGSHTEAFF.